Below, one T cell receptor beta chain is given with its context. The antigen is not known. The same CDR3 is also encoded by other DNA sequences in this sample. This specimen comes from a study of cytomegalovirus exposure and HLA in healthy donors. Study information: From donors who were HLA-typed, an early data release held 80 million or so unique TCRs. Findings and caveats of the study: HLA allele associations emerged for 16,951 TCR beta sequences in a later analysis, at 0.05 false discovery rate. In a later analysis, TCR beta V- and J-gene trimming showed a link to a missense DCLRE1C variant.

V lost 8 bases to trimming and J lost 4 bases; unmatched junction nucleotides: 6. Germline V gene data show CDR1 as MGHDK and CDR2 as SYGVNS. The CDR3 is 13 amino acids. 13 Jbeta primers and 60 Vbeta primers were used for the PCR. Libraries were prepared by immunoSEQ multiplex PCR; TCRdb keeps only in-frame clonotypes and omits some of them. Of about 180,000 clones listed, over 70% are singletons. These donors counted as nominally healthy when sampled, but unrecorded immune exposures were likely. The chain links TRBV25-1 to TRBJ2-7, with 9 bases fitting TRBD1. This receptor was identified in a man in his forties in good health and CMV-seronegative. Source material: PBMCs. The CDR3 sequence: CASRTGTGYEQYF. The CDR3 bases are TGTGCCAGCCGGACCGGGACAGGGTACGAGCAGTACTTC.